Listed here are 18 T cell receptor beta chains from one sample, sequenced in a study of tumor-infiltrating lymphocytes in localized non-small cell lung cancer. Some clones are missing from TCRdb's copy, which holds only in-frame ones; the method was immunoSEQ multiplex PCR. Among approximately 17,000 clones, under 80% were seen once, and the ten largest hold about 6.4%. The material sequenced was lung tumor tissue. These receptor sequences come from a human donor with non-small cell lung cancer.

This chain connects TRBV5-1 to TRBJ1-1, with TRBD1 matching 8 bases. CDR1 SGHRS and CDR2 YFSETQ come from the germline V gene. The CDR3 extends over 17 amino acids. J was trimmed by 6 bases and V by 0 bases; bases with no gene match: 13. CDR3 bases: TGCGCCAGCAGCTTGGGGGACTACAGGGGGAGTAAGTCTGAAGCTTTCTTT. It specifies CASSLGDYRGSKSEAFF.

J is TRBJ2-5 and V is TRBV27, with D perhaps TRBD1 (5 bases). Germline V gene lookup returns CDR1 MNHEY and CDR2 SMNVEV (reference sequence). This CDR3 contains 12 residues. Trimming left V 6 bases short and J 4 bases short, with 9 bases between. CDR3 amino acids: CASRSTGETQYF. The CDR3 bases are TGTGCCAGCAGATCCACAGGAGAGACCCAGTACTTC.

This clone appeared a few times. V gene TRBV10-3 combines with J gene TRBJ2-7; D is perhaps TRBD1 or TRBD2 (5 bases each). With 2 bases removed from V and 6 bases from J, the gap between germline ends came to 17 bases. The CDR3 spans 15 residues. The germline CDR1 and CDR2 sequences are ENHRY and SYGVKD. The CDR3 nucleotides read TGTGCCATCAGTGAGCCCACGTTTGGGGGTTTCGAGCAGTACTTC. Amino acid sequence: CAISEPTFGGFEQYF.

The gene calls are TRBV7-3 and TRBJ2-3, with 14 bases matching TRBD2. V shed 2 bases, J shed 9 bases, and the junction held 1 base outside the gene matches. Germline CDR1 is SGHTA and CDR2 is FQGTGA. CDR3 length equals 14 residues. This chain's CDR3 is CASSLGTSGSTQYF. The CDR3 DNA sequence: TGTGCCAGCAGCTTAGGGACTAGCGGGAGCACGCAGTATTTT.

This clone appeared once. J is TRBJ2-3 and V is TRBV6-1, with TRBD2 matching over 10 bases. This CDR3 spans 15 amino acids. Germline lookup yields CDR1 MNHNS and CDR2 SASEGT. V was pared by 2 bases and J by 2 bases, with 1 base of the junction left unmatched. The CDR3 here is CASSELAGDTDTQYF. CDR3 DNA sequence: TGTGCCAGCAGTGAACTAGCGGGAGACACAGATACGCAGTATTTT.

The V gene is TRBV4-1, the J gene TRBJ2-1; no clear D. The V gene lost 4 bases and the J gene lost 0 bases, with 19 bases spanning the gap. Germline V gene data show CDR1 as MGHRA and CDR2 as YSYEKL. The CDR3 is made up of 18 amino acids. The CDR3 protein is CASSPKDPSDASYNEQFF. The CDR3 nucleotides are TGCGCCAGCAGCCCCAAAGATCCCTCTGACGCCTCCTACAATGAGCAGTTCTTC.

V gene TRBV29-1 combines with J gene TRBJ1-5, with D unresolved. The CDR3 loop spans 16 amino acids. Germline-derived CDR1 and CDR2 are SQVTM and ANQGSEA. Deletions cut 3 bases from V and 2 bases from J, with 17 bases between. CDR3 sequence reads: CSVDIPRRWCNQPQHF. The CDR3, as DNA: TGCAGCGTTGACATCCCACGTCGGTGGTGCAATCAGCCCCAGCATTTT. Full variable domain (outside the CDR3, taken from reference TRBV29-1 and TRBJ1-5): SAVISQKPSRDICQRGTSLTIQCQVDSQVTMMFWYRQQPGQSLTLIATANQGSEATYESGFVIDKFPISRPNLTFSTLTVSNMSPEDSSIYLCSVDIPRRWCNQPQHFGDGTRLSIL.

This chain joins TRBV14 and TRBJ2-1; the match to TRBD2 covers 9 bases. Looked up from germline, CDR1 is SGHDN and CDR2 is FVKESK. This CDR3 spans 17 amino acids. With V trimmed by 3 bases and J by 0 bases, 6 bases remained unmatched. The CDR3: CASSHLRLADSYNEQFF. CDR3 DNA: TGTGCCAGCAGCCACTTGCGACTAGCGGACTCCTACAATGAGCAGTTCTTC.

The chain has TRBV7-9 and TRBJ2-3; D gene unclear. Trimming pared 6 bases from V and 1 base from J, leaving 14 bases between. The CDR3 consists of 15 residues. In germline, CDR1 is SEHNR, CDR2 FQNEAQ (reference sequence). The CDR3 is CASSLEEGGTDTQYF. The CDR3 nucleotides read TGTGCCAGCAGTCTAGAGGAAGGTGGCACAGATACGCAGTATTTT.

The chain recombines TRBV11-2 with TRBJ2-2; 8 positions match TRBD2. V shed 1 base, J shed 2 bases, and the junction held 6 bases outside the gene matches. The germline CDR1 and CDR2 sequences are SGHAT and FQNNGV. The CDR3 spans 17 residues. The DNA of the CDR3 is TGTGCCAGCAGCTTAGTGCCATTAGCGGGAAACACCGGGGAGCTGTTTTTT. It encodes CASSLVPLAGNTGELFF.

The chain carries TRBV5-1 and TRBJ2-7; 7 bases line up with TRBD1. The length of the CDR3 is 12 residues. Germline V gene data show CDR1 as SGHRS and CDR2 as YFSETQ. After removal of 2 bases from V and 6 bases from J, the junction contained 2 bases not matched to a gene. CDR3 in amino acids: CASSFRQGEQYF. CDR3 nucleotide sequence: TGCGCCAGCAGCTTTCGACAGGGCGAGCAGTACTTC.

This clone is a singleton in its sample. J is TRBJ2-6 and V is TRBV9; D ambiguous. Trimming took 4 bases from V and 0 from J, leaving 5 bases between them. Germline V gene lookup returns CDR1 SGDLS and CDR2 YYNGEE. This CDR3 has 14 residues. CDR3 nucleotides: TGTGCCAGCAGCCCTCGCTCTGGGGCCAACGTCCTGACTTTC. This codes for CASSPRSGANVLTF.

The J gene is TRBJ2-5, the V gene TRBV10-3; a possible D gene is TRBD2 (5 bases). This CDR3 has 14 amino acids. Trimming stripped 0 bases from V and 4 bases from J, with 9 bases between. Germline V gene lookup returns CDR1 ENHRY and CDR2 SYGVKD. The CDR3 protein is CAISESSEVETQYF. The CDR3 DNA is TGTGCCATCAGTGAGTCCTCGGAGGTAGAGACCCAGTACTTC.

The J gene is TRBJ2-5, the V gene TRBV10-3; 12 bases line up with TRBD2. Trimming cost V 0 bases and J 5 bases; bases outside gene matches: 4. The CDR3 covers 16 residues. The germline CDR1 and CDR2 sequences are ENHRY and SYGVKD. This CDR3 is CAISESGTSGPETQYF. DNA of the CDR3: TGTGCCATCAGTGAGTCAGGGACTAGCGGGCCGGAGACCCAGTACTTC.

The chain uses TRBV28 and TRBJ2-3; TRBD1 is a possible D gene (5 bases). Trimming removed 3 bases from V and 2 bases from J, with 9 bases in between. The CDR3 has 14 amino acids. CDR1 and CDR2 (germline): MDHEN, SYDVKM. This CDR3 is CASSLGRVTDTQYF. CDR3 in DNA: TGTGCCAGCAGTTTGGGCAGGGTCACAGATACGCAGTATTTT. Complete variable domain (other parts from reference TRBV28 and TRBJ2-3): DVKVTQSSRYLVKRTGEKVFLECVQDMDHENMFWYRQDPGLGLRLIYFSYDVKMKEKGDIPEGYSVSREKKERFSLILESASTNQTSMYLCASSLGRVTDTQYFGPGTRLTVL.

With respect to this clone: The same CDR3 can be traced to other DNA sequences in this sample. The V call is TRBV9, the J call TRBJ1-4, with a weak D call TRBD1 (5 bases). CDR1 SGDLS and CDR2 YYNGEE come from the germline V gene. The CDR3 is made up of 15 amino acids. Trimming shortened V by 0 bases and J by 4 bases, and 10 bases separated the two germline ends. The CDR3 nucleotides are TGTGCCAGCAGCGTAGGGGGCAGACGTAATGAAAAACTGTTTTTT. Translation: CASSVGGRRNEKLFF.

This clone was seen once. The rearrangement uses TRBV4-3 and TRBJ1-2, with no clear D. Between the trimmed V and J ends, which lost 0 bases and 7 bases, there was a span of 15 bases. Germline values: CDR1 LGHNA, CDR2 YSLEER. The CDR3 extends over 15 amino acids. For the CDR3, the DNA is TGCGCCAGCAGCCAAGATCGTCGGCTATACGGTGGCTACACCTTC. It encodes CASSQDRRLYGGYTF.

The rearrangement uses TRBV19 and TRBJ2-1, with 10 bases lining up with TRBD1. The length of the CDR3 is 15 residues. Germline V gene lookup returns CDR1 LNHDA and CDR2 SQIVND (reference sequence). V shed 7 bases, J shed 9 bases, and the junction held 12 bases outside the gene matches. CDR3 bases: TGTGCCAGTACCATTGGACAGGGGGGCATCGGTGAGCAGTTCTTC. It encodes CASTIGQGGIGEQFF.